This T cell receptor (beta chain) was sequenced for a study of identical twins. This clonotype was picked up a small number of times. Among all donors, each was a healthy Caucasian. TCRdb re-called the 5' RACE reads through MiXCR, storing one row per CDR3 protein. This table has just over 450,000 distinct CDR3 sequences, about 14% appearing once. The V and J ends lost 7 bases and 6 bases, in that order; junction bases with no gene match: 8. The CDR3 covers 16 residues. The same data also contributed to another study, on yellow fever vaccine responses in identical twins. This second study says: Twins reportedly appeared to share part of their vaccine T cell response while keeping part individual.

The sequence was collected from a young woman in good health. Sequenced: CD4+ T cells sorted from blood. This chain connects TRBV12-3 or TRBV12-4 to TRBJ2-2; 13 nucleotides agree with TRBD2. The CDR3 spells CASITGLAGIPGELFF. The DNA of the CDR3 is TGTGCCAGCATCACGGGACTAGCGGGGATACCCGGGGAGCTGTTTTTT.